This T cell receptor beta chain was identified during a study of blood T cell repertoires in COVID-19. In the study overall: Acute and convalescent COVID-19 specimens originated in the United States, Italy and Spain. Sources were T cells, B-cell-depleted T cells, or PBMCs; the material itself was cDNA or gDNA.

The CDR3 is made up of 12 amino acids. Original data processing: Estimation of nucleated cell counts was performed using reference gene primer amplification. The table came from immunoSEQ multiplex PCR; TCRdb's copy has only in-frame clones and leaves some out. V, J and clone size reflect that table, while D and trimming were determined from the DNA. The profile covers around 120,000 clones, with over 75% appearing a single time and less than 25% taken by the ten largest. The sequence derives from a man aged 70-80 years with active or convalescent COVID-19. The genes are TRBV21-1 and TRBJ2-1; no DNA check was done on the table's D call, TRBD2. TRBV21-1 represents a pseudogene. The sample was peripheral blood. The CDR3 sequence: CASSPTSNEQFF. The CDR3 bases are TGTGCCAGCAGCCCAACTAGCAATGAGCAGTTCTTC.